Listed below are T cell receptor beta chains from one sample, sequenced in a study of blood T cell repertoires in COVID-19. The assay was immunoSEQ multiplex PCR, and TCRdb's table has in-frame clones only and misses some. Of about 180,000 clones listed, just over 85% are singletons. The specimen sequenced was peripheral blood. Source of these receptors: a man aged 50 to 60 with active or convalescent COVID-19. Each CDR3 is given with its conserved first and last residue. D genes are given only for firm matches. Clone size is shown for a subset of rows, as once, few, many or a class of expanded clone.

TRBV28	.	.	TRBJ1-2	CASSLAGQPYGYTF	TGTGCCAGCAGTTTGGCCGGACAGCCCTATGGCTACACCTTC
TRBV7-9	.	TRBD1	TRBJ1-2	CASSFGTDYGYTF	TGTGCCAGCAGCTTTGGGACAGACTATGGCTACACCTTC
TRBV14	.	.	TRBJ1-1	CASSQTQAEAFF	TGTGCCAGCAGCCAAACACAAGCTGAAGCTTTCTTT
TRBV5-4	.	.	TRBJ1-1	CASSLSRHQNTEAFF	TGTGCCAGCAGCTTGTCGCGACATCAGAACACTGAAGCTTTCTTT
TRBV3-1/TRBV3-2	.	.	TRBJ1-1	CASSQRNTEAFF	TGTGCCAGCAGCCAACGGAACACTGAAGCTTTCTTT
TRBV28	.	TRBD1	TRBJ1-2	CASSPYSQGAGGYTF	TGTGCCAGCAGTCCATACTCTCAGGGGGCTGGTGGCTACACCTTC
TRBV3-1/TRBV3-2	.	.	TRBJ1-1	CASSPEVRDTEAFF	TGTGCCAGCAGCCCCGAAGTGAGAGACACTGAAGCTTTCTTT
TRBV5-1	.	.	TRBJ2-3	CASSLLSTAGTDTQYF	TGCGCCAGCAGCTTGTTATCCACAGCCGGCACAGATACGCAGTATTTT
TRBV3-1/TRBV3-2	once	TRBD1	TRBJ1-1	CASRQGAGTEAFF	TGTGCCAGCAGGCAGGGGGCCGGGACTGAAGCTTTCTTT
TRBV7-2	.	.	TRBJ1-5	CASSLAAASGPQHF	TGTGCCAGCAGCTTAGCAGCGGCGAGTGGGCCCCAGCATTTT
TRBV28	.	.	TRBJ2-7	CASRPAPGSYEQYF	TGTGCCAGCAGGCCAGCCCCGGGAAGCTACGAGCAGTACTTC
TRBV25-1	.	.	TRBJ2-5	CASSEQYGGETQYF	TGTGCCAGCAGTGAACAGTACGGGGGAGAGACCCAGTACTTC
TRBV6-2/TRBV6-3	.	.	TRBJ2-1	CASTPGQLIYNEQFF	TGTGCCAGCACCCCGGGGCAGCTGATCTACAATGAGCAGTTCTTC
TRBV9	.	TRBD2	TRBJ2-1	CASTTSGGRNEQFF	TGTGCCAGCACGACTAGCGGGGGTCGGAATGAGCAGTTCTTC
TRBV11-2	.	TRBD1	TRBJ1-3	CASSLYHEQGNELNTIYF	TGTGCCAGCAGCTTATATCACGAACAGGGGAACGAACTAAACACCATATATTTT
TRBV9	.	.	TRBJ2-7	CASSPRVVGAYEQYF	TGTGCCAGCAGCCCCCGAGTCGTCGGGGCCTACGAGCAGTACTTC
TRBV19	.	.	TRBJ1-3	CASSRGSGNTIYF	TGTGCCAGTAGCCGAGGCTCAGGAAACACCATATATTTT
TRBV6-5	.	.	TRBJ1-5	CASSGSSNQPQHF	TGTGCCAGCAGCGGGTCTTCCAATCAGCCCCAGCATTTT
TRBV6-5	.	.	TRBJ1-1	CASSQSGGGTEAFF	TGTGCCAGCAGTCAATCCGGAGGTGGGACTGAAGCTTTCTTT
TRBV28	.	TRBD2	TRBJ2-7	CASRGDYEQYF	TGTGCCAGCCGGGGGGACTACGAGCAGTACTTC
TRBV3-1/TRBV3-2	few	.	TRBJ1-2	CASSQASGNYGYTF	TGTGCCAGCAGCCAAGCATCGGGGAACTATGGCTACACCTTC
TRBV7-9	once	.	TRBJ2-1	CASSRKGTGTNEQFF	TGTGCCAGCAGCAGGAAAGGTACAGGGACCAATGAGCAGTTCTTC
TRBV24-1	.	.	TRBJ1-3	CATSDSDAAIYF	TGTGCCACCAGTGATTCTGATGCGGCCATATATTTT
TRBV7-2	few	TRBD1	TRBJ1-3	CASSSYAWGQGQLNTIYF	TGTGCCAGCAGCTCTTACGCGTGGGGACAGGGACAACTAAACACCATATATTTT
TRBV18	.	.	TRBJ1-1	CASSPEQNLSPEAFF	TGTGCCAGCTCACCAGAACAGAACCTCTCCCCTGAAGCTTTCTTT
TRBV20-1	once	.	TRBJ2-3	CSAEIRDTQYF	TGCAGTGCTGAAATCAGAGATACGCAGTATTTT
TRBV4-2	.	.	TRBJ1-1	CASSQDVQDEAFF	TGTGCCAGCAGCCAAGATGTCCAGGATGAAGCTTTCTTT
TRBV5-5	once	.	TRBJ2-2	CASSFFGANTGELFF	TGTGCCAGCAGCTTCTTCGGGGCGAACACCGGGGAGCTGTTTTTT
TRBV5-6	few	.	TRBJ1-1	CASSLAGGFAEAFF	TGTGCCAGCAGCTTGGCCGGGGGATTCGCTGAAGCTTTCTTT
TRBV2	.	.	TRBJ1-3	CASSEVPSSGNTIYF	TGTGCCAGCAGTGAAGTCCCCAGCTCTGGAAACACCATATATTTT
TRBV7-9	.	.	TRBJ2-3	CASAEKRGGPTDTQYF	TGTGCCAGCGCCGAGAAGAGAGGGGGACCCACAGATACGCAGTATTTT
TRBV9	once	.	TRBJ2-2	CASSTRGGELFF	TGTGCCAGCAGCACAAGGGGCGGGGAGCTGTTTTTT
TRBV19	.	TRBD1	TRBJ1-5	CASSGQVLSQPQHF	TGTGCCAGTAGCGGACAGGTCCTAAGTCAGCCCCAGCATTTT
TRBV30	.	.	TRBJ1-2	CAWSLPRTGYGYTF	TGTGCCTGGAGTTTGCCCCGGACTGGGTATGGCTACACCTTC
TRBV4-2	.	TRBD2	TRBJ2-5	CASSQEGLAGGNQETQYF	TGTGCCAGCAGCCAAGAGGGACTAGCGGGAGGAAACCAAGAGACCCAGTACTTC
TRBV25-1	.	.	TRBJ2-1	CASRDSTTRYNEQFF	TGTGCCAGCAGAGACTCGACTACCCGATACAATGAGCAGTTCTTC
TRBV6-1	few	TRBD2	TRBJ2-3	CASSGPRGRSSTDTQYF	TGTGCCAGCAGTGGCCCGCGGGGGAGGTCTAGCACAGATACGCAGTATTTT
TRBV5-6	.	TRBD1	TRBJ1-5	CASSLAGTGVDQPQHF	TGTGCCAGCAGCCTTGCCGGGACAGGGGTGGATCAGCCCCAGCATTTT
TRBV30	.	.	TRBJ2-7	CAQEQQGYEQYF	TGTGCACAGGAGCAACAGGGTTACGAGCAGTACTTC
TRBV27	.	TRBD1	TRBJ1-2	CASSPGQGGTYGYTF	TGTGCCAGCAGTCCCGGACAGGGAGGAACCTATGGCTACACCTTC
TRBV19	.	.	TRBJ2-2	CASRRTGNTGELFF	TGTGCCAGTAGGAGGACGGGAAATACCGGGGAGCTGTTTTTT
TRBV18	.	.	TRBJ2-5	CASSPSRVRGQETQYF	TGTGCCAGCTCACCCTCGCGCGTCAGGGGTCAAGAGACCCAGTACTTC
TRBV7-9	.	TRBD1	TRBJ2-6	CASSEQGAGANVLTF	TGTGCCAGCAGCGAACAGGGGGCTGGGGCCAACGTCCTGACTTTC
TRBV7-2	.	.	TRBJ2-7	CASSLNREEQYF	TGTGCCAGCAGCCTCAACAGAGAAGAGCAGTACTTC
TRBV5-1	.	TRBD1	TRBJ1-1	CASSSTGVNTEAFF	TGCGCCAGCAGCTCAACAGGGGTTAACACTGAAGCTTTCTTT
TRBV7-9	.	.	TRBJ1-6	CASSLVEDSPLHF	TGTGCCAGCAGCTTAGTTGAGGATTCACCCCTCCACTTT
TRBV9	.	.	TRBJ2-2	CASSVALLAQAGELFF	TGTGCCAGCAGCGTAGCGCTACTAGCACAAGCCGGGGAGCTGTTTTTT
TRBV6-1	.	.	TRBJ1-3	CASSRTEGGNTIYF	TGTGCCAGCAGTCGGACAGAGGGCGGAAACACCATATATTTT
TRBV5-4	few	.	TRBJ2-4	CASSTRTEKNIQYF	TGTGCCAGCAGCACCCGGACAGAGAAAAACATTCAGTACTTC
TRBV5-6	.	.	TRBJ1-1	CASSVEGFFVTEAFF	TGTGCCAGCAGCGTAGAGGGTTTTTTCGTCACTGAAGCTTTCTTT
TRBV18	.	TRBD1	TRBJ1-5	CASSLGTGGLGQPQHF	TGTGCCAGCTCCCTCGGGACAGGGGGTTTGGGTCAGCCCCAGCATTTT
TRBV5-6	few	.	TRBJ1-2	CASSPGDRGGYTF	TGTGCCAGCAGCCCAGGGGATAGAGGGGGCTACACCTTC
TRBV4-1	.	.	TRBJ2-1	CASSQVVFGEQFF	TGCGCCAGCAGCCAAGTCGTATTCGGTGAGCAGTTCTTC
TRBV6-5	.	TRBD1	TRBJ1-4	CASSSDRRSTNEKLFF	TGTGCCAGCAGTTCGGACAGGCGATCAACTAATGAAAAACTGTTTTTT
TRBV5-1	.	.	TRBJ1-1	CASSLQSAANTEAFF	TGCGCCAGCAGCTTGCAAAGTGCGGCGAACACTGAAGCTTTCTTT
TRBV7-2	.	TRBD2	TRBJ2-1	CASSLAPGYGGGSSYNEQFF	TGTGCCAGCAGCTTAGCCCCTGGGTATGGCGGGGGGAGCTCCTACAATGAGCAGTTCTTC
TRBV3-1/TRBV3-2	.	TRBD1	TRBJ1-1	CASSQRQGRTEAFF	TGTGCCAGCAGCCAAAGACAGGGGAGAACTGAAGCTTTCTTT